This entry concerns a single T cell receptor (beta chain). Antigen specificity is unknown. This entry comes from a study of CD8 T cells in Susac syndrome. General study findings and limits: The authors acknowledged that their TCR sequencing and HLA analysis involved a relatively small number of individuals.

Between the trimmed V and J ends, which lost 5 bases and 4 bases, there was a span of 11 bases. This CDR3 spans 13 amino acids. Per germline, CDR1 MNHEY and CDR2 SMNVEV (reference sequence). Reverse transcription used about 0.45 to 1 ug RNA and random hexamers. Amplification of TCR beta CDR3 by immunoSEQ multiplex PCR spanned 54 Vbeta and 13 Jbeta. MiXCR, applied by TCRdb to the immunoSEQ multiplex PCR reads, yields one record per CDR3 protein. The sample lists about 200,000 distinct CDR3 sequences, 85% to 95% seen once, with about 0.095% in the top ten. The sequence was obtained from a human donor in good health. The rearrangement joins TRBV27 to TRBJ1-2; no definite D call. The sequencing sample was made of CD4+ T cells from PBMCs. The CDR3 reads CASSIGGGYGYTF. In DNA, the CDR3 is TGTGCCAGCAGTATAGGAGGTGGCTATGGCTACACCTTC.